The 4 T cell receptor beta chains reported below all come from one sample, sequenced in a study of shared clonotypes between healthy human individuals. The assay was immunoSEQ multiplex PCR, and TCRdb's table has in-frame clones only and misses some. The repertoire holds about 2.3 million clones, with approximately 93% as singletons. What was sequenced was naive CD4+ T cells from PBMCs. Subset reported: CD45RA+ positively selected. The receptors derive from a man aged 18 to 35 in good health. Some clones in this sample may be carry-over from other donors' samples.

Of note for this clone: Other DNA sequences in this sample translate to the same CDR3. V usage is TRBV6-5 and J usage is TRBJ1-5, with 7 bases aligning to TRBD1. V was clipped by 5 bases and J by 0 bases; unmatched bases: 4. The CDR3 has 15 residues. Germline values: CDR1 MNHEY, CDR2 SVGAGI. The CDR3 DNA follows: TGTGCCAGCAGTCGACAGGGCCTTAGCAATCAGCCCCAGCATTTT. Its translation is CASSRQGLSNQPQHF.

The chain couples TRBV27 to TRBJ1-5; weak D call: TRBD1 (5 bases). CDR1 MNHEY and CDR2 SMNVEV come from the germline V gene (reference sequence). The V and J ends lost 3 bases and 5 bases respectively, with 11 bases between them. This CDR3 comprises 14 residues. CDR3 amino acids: CASSFQGPDQPQHF. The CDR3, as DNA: TGTGCCAGCAGTTTTCAGGGTCCGGATCAGCCCCAGCATTTT.

This chain's CDR3 is CASSPGAGSYEQYF. CDR3 bases: TGTGCCAGCAGCCCCGGAGCCGGCTCCTACGAGCAGTACTTC. This chain uses TRBV7-3 with TRBJ2-7; D not resolved. The CDR3 is 14 residues long. Germline values: CDR1 SGHTA, CDR2 FQGTGA. Trimming left V 5 bases short and J 0 bases short, with 11 bases between.

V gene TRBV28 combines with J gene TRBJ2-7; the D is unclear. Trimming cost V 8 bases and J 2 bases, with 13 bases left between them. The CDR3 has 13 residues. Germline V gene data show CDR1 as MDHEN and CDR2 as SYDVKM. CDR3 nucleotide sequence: TGTGCCAGCTTCCGGACGGAAACCTACGAGCAGTACTTC. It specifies CASFRTETYEQYF.